This passage covers 20 T cell receptor beta chains from one sample sequenced in a study of T cells expressing NK-cell markers. TCRdb reprocessed the 5' RACE reads; each CDR3 protein has one entry and no DNA is given. The specimen's table records about 260,000 distinct CDR3 sequences. Sequences were obtained from blood T cells: a sorted CD56 or NKG2C T cell subset, CD4+ or CD8+ T cells, or bulk PBMC T cells (not recorded which). Receptors were obtained from a woman aged 18 to 75 in good health.

The gene calls are TRBV15 and TRBJ2-7; TCRdb's D gene call, TRBD1, goes unchecked for lack of DNA. Germline values: CDR1 LNHNV, CDR2 YYDKDF (reference sequence). The CDR3 spans 16 residues. The CDR3 sequence is CATSRGSGQGIYEQYF.

The genes are TRBV20-1 and TRBJ2-7; checking the TCRdb D call of TRBD2 is not possible without DNA. Germline V gives CDR1 DFQATT, CDR2 SNEGSKA (reference sequence). The CDR3 has 14 residues. This CDR3 is CSARAPSGSYEQYF.

This rearrangement joins TRBV29-1 to TRBJ2-3; TCRdb names TRBD1, which stays unverified in the absence of DNA. The CDR3 consists of 14 residues. The V gene's germline CDR1 is SQVTM and CDR2 ANQGSEA. The CDR3 sequence is CSVDSGGNADTQYF.

V and J are TRBV18 and TRBJ1-2; the D call of TRBD1 rests on TCRdb alone, since no DNA is present to check it. CDR1 and CDR2 from the germline V gene are KGHSH and LQKENI. The CDR3 loop spans 13 amino acids. CDR3 region: CASSPDGAYGYTF.

This chain uses TRBV7-2 with TRBJ2-1. The CDR3 extends over 13 amino acids. Looked up from germline, CDR1 is SGHTA and CDR2 is FQGNSA. The CDR3 protein is CASSFTAPVEQFF.

J is TRBJ1-6 and V is TRBV29-1; without DNA, the TCRdb call of TRBD1 cannot be checked. The CDR3 spans 13 residues. CDR1 is SQVTM and CDR2 is ANQGSEA in the germline V gene. The CDR3 here is CSPRTGDNSPLHF.

This sequence joins TRBV20-1 and TRBJ2-1; TCRdb picks TRBD2, but there is no DNA to check that call. Germline CDR1 reads DFQATT; CDR2 reads SNEGSKA (reference sequence). The CDR3 length is 16 residues. The CDR3 loop is CSARGLAGGWANEQFF.

The chain has TRBV6-5 and TRBJ2-7; TCRdb indicates TRBD2, and absent DNA this call remains unverified. CDR3 length equals 15 residues. Looked up from germline, CDR1 is MNHEY and CDR2 is SVGAGI. CDR3 amino acids: CASTKGLATEYEQYF.

The chain links TRBV30 to TRBJ2-2; TCRdb reports TRBD2, a call that lacks DNA to check it against. CDR3 size: 18 residues. Per the germline V gene, CDR1 is GTSNPN and CDR2 is SVGIG (reference sequence). CDR3 loop: CALVRKRGLAGNTGELFF.

The genes are TRBV3-1 and TRBJ2-5. Germline V gene sequence: CDR1 LGHDT, CDR2 YNNKEL (reference sequence). The CDR3 spans 12 residues. The CDR3 protein is CASSPSVGTQYF.

V is TRBV20-1 and J is TRBJ2-1; the TCRdb call, TRBD1, lacks DNA for checking. There are 15 residues in the CDR3. In germline, CDR1 is DFQATT, CDR2 SNEGSKA (reference sequence). The CDR3 loop is CSASLGAGGYNEQFF.

The rearrangement uses TRBV12-3 or TRBV12-4 and TRBJ1-5. This CDR3 contains 15 residues. CDR3 region: CASKEEGTADQPQHF.

The chain couples TRBV11-2 to TRBJ1-1. CDR1 and CDR2 (germline): SGHAT, FQNNGV. The CDR3 extends over 14 amino acids. CDR3 sequence reads: CASSSHSAETEAFF.

The chain employs TRBV20-1 and TRBJ2-1. CDR3 size: 14 residues. The germline gives CDR1 DFQATT, CDR2 SNEGSKA (reference sequence). The CDR3 loop is CSASSLRTYNEQFF.

The chain carries TRBV9 and TRBJ1-6. Germline V CDR1 and CDR2: SGDLS, YYNGEE. The CDR3 has 15 residues. CDR3 protein: CASRAGGSYNSPLHF. Combining the CDR3 with reference TRBV9 and TRBJ1-6 gives the whole variable domain DSGVTQTPKHLITATGQRVTLRCSPRSGDLSVYWYQQSLDQGLQFLIQYYNGEERAKGNILERFSAQQFPDLHSELNLSSLELGDSALYFCASRAGGSYNSPLHFGNGTRLTVT.

V usage is TRBV6-2 or TRBV6-3 and J usage is TRBJ2-2; TCRdb proposes TRBD1, but this gene call is untestable without DNA. The CDR3 consists of 16 residues. Germline CDR1 reads MNHEY; CDR2 reads SVGEGT. CDR3 residues: CASRGALGADTGELFF.

This chain uses TRBV24-1 with TRBJ2-1; TCRdb picks TRBD2, but there is no DNA to check that call. Germline CDR1 reads KGHDR; CDR2 reads SFDVKD. The CDR3 has 14 residues. The CDR3 region is CATSRSAGGNEQFF.

The chain uses TRBV6-5 and TRBJ1-4; TCRdb lists TRBD1, though no DNA is available to test this call. The CDR3 has 15 amino acids. Germline loops: CDR1 MNHEY, CDR2 SVGAGI. The CDR3 spells CASSYSGAGGEKLFF.

The chain has TRBV5-1 and TRBJ2-1; no DNA is available, so the TRBD2 call from TCRdb remains unchecked. The CDR3 totals 13 residues. Per germline, CDR1 SGHRS and CDR2 YFSETQ. CDR3 sequence: CASSLGLVNEQFF.

This chain uses TRBV11-2 with TRBJ2-1; TCRdb gives TRBD2 as the D gene, but with no DNA this cannot be confirmed. Germline V gene data show CDR1 as SGHAT and CDR2 as FQNNGV. This CDR3 is built from 14 residues. The CDR3 loop is CASSLAGGVNEQFF.